This T cell receptor (beta chain) was captured by sequencing in a study of blood T cells in healthy people across ages. About the research overall: Capture by template switching was about one barcoded beta molecule per two T cells.

The table lists this clonotype with a few counts. The antigen remains unidentified. The V segment lost 5 bases and the J segment 0 bases; nucleotides outside the gene matches: 2. Germline V lookup: CDR1 SGHRS, CDR2 YFSETQ. The CDR3 has 14 amino acids. PBMCs, at least 7 million per sample, were isolated. Alongside a J-beta primer mix, a sample-barcoded 5' primer served in a second PCR lasting roughly 7 to 12 cycles. TCRdb independently ran MiXCR on the 5' RACE reads; one entry per CDR3 protein. The sample lists roughly 1.6 million distinct CDR3 sequences, 30% to 35% occurring once. General study findings and limits: It was the long-lived donors that had more naive CD4+ cells and higher diversity than aged donors. Not knowing donor CMV status may have confounded expanded clonotype changes.

The chain links TRBV5-1 to TRBJ2-3; 8 positions match TRBD2. Sequencing was carried out using blood. The clonotype was recovered from a woman between 25 and 40 years old in good health. The CDR3 reads CASRAGGSTDTQYF. For the CDR3, the DNA is TGCGCCAGCAGGGCGGGAGGCAGCACAGATACGCAGTATTTT.